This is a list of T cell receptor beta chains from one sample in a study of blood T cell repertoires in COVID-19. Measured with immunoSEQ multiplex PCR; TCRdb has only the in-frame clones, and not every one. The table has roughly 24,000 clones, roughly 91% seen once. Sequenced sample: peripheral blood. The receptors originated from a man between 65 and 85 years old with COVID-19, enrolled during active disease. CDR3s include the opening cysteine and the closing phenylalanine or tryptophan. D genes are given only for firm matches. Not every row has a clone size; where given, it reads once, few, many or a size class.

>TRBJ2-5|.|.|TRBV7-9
CASSPSSWETQYF
TGTGCCAGCAGCCCATCTAGCTGGGAGACCCAGTACTTC
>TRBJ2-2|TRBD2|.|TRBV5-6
CASSLSFVLAETGELFF
TGTGCCAGCAGCTTAAGTTTTGTACTAGCGGAGACCGGGGAGCTGTTTTTT
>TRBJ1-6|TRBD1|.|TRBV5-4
CASSSDRGLGSPLHF
TGTGCCAGCAGTTCGGACAGGGGGCTAGGATCACCCCTCCACTTT
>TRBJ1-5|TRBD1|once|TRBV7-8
CASSPRDRVRGGNQPQHF
TGTGCCAGCAGCCCCAGGGACAGGGTGAGAGGTGGCAATCAGCCCCAGCATTTT
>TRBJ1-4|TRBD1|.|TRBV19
CASSTTGVQEKLFF
TGTGCCAGTAGTACTACAGGGGTTCAGGAAAAACTGTTTTTT
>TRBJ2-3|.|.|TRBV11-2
CASSLAVLSTDTQYF
TGTGCCAGCAGCTTAGCCGTACTCTCCACAGATACGCAGTATTTT
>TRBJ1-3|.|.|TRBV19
CASSWASSSGNTIYF
TGTGCCAGTAGTTGGGCCTCCTCCTCTGGAAACACCATATATTTT
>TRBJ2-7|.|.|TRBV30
CAGSYRERDEQYF
TGTGCCGGGAGCTACAGGGAGAGGGACGAGCAGTACTTC
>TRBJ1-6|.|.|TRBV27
CASRSDMEFYNSPLHF
TGTGCCAGCAGATCCGACATGGAATTCTATAATTCACCCCTCCACTTT
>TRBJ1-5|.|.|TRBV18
CASSPPSNSNQPQHF
TGTGCCAGCTCACCACCAAGCAATAGCAATCAGCCCCAGCATTTT
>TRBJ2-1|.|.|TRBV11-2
CASSRGPYNEQFF
TGTGCCAGCAGCCGGGGTCCGTACAATGAGCAGTTCTTC
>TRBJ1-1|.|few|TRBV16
CASSQGPSTEAFF
TGTGCCAGCAGCCAAGGGCCCTCTACTGAAGCTTTCTTT
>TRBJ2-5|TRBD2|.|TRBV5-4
CASSPGLAGGPQETQYF
TGTGCCAGCAGCCCGGGACTAGCGGGAGGACCCCAAGAGACCCAGTACTTC
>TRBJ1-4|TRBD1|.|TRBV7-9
CASSSRDREGEKLFF
TGTGCCAGCAGCTCCAGGGACAGGGAGGGGGAAAAACTGTTTTTT